This T cell receptor (beta chain) stems from a study of blood T cell repertoires in COVID-19. Overall study: Material from acute and convalescent COVID-19 was sourced from the United States, Italy and Spain. In each case, the material was cDNA or gDNA derived from T cells, B-cell-depleted T cells, or PBMCs.

While infection was still active, Seattle patients were enrolled and then followed longitudinally. In the original analysis: It was from reference gene primer amplification that nucleated cell counts were estimated. Profiled with immunoSEQ multiplex PCR; TCRdb holds only in-frame clones, not every one. The V and J calls and clone size are taken from that table; D and trimming were inferred from the DNA. The sample consists of a few hundred thousand clones, approximately 88% of them appearing once. The CDR3 totals 18 residues. V lost 5 bases to trimming and J lost 3 bases; unmatched junction nucleotides: 15. CDR1 and CDR2 (germline): MDHEN, SYDVKM.

The source is a woman in her 70s with COVID-19, enrolled during active disease. V usage is TRBV28 and J usage is TRBJ2-5; 10 bases match TRBD2. Material for sequencing was peripheral blood. Written as DNA, the CDR3 is TGTGCCAGCAGTCCCCAGACTAGCGGGTCGACTTTTGAAGAGACCCAGTACTTC. This gives the protein CASSPQTSGSTFEETQYF.